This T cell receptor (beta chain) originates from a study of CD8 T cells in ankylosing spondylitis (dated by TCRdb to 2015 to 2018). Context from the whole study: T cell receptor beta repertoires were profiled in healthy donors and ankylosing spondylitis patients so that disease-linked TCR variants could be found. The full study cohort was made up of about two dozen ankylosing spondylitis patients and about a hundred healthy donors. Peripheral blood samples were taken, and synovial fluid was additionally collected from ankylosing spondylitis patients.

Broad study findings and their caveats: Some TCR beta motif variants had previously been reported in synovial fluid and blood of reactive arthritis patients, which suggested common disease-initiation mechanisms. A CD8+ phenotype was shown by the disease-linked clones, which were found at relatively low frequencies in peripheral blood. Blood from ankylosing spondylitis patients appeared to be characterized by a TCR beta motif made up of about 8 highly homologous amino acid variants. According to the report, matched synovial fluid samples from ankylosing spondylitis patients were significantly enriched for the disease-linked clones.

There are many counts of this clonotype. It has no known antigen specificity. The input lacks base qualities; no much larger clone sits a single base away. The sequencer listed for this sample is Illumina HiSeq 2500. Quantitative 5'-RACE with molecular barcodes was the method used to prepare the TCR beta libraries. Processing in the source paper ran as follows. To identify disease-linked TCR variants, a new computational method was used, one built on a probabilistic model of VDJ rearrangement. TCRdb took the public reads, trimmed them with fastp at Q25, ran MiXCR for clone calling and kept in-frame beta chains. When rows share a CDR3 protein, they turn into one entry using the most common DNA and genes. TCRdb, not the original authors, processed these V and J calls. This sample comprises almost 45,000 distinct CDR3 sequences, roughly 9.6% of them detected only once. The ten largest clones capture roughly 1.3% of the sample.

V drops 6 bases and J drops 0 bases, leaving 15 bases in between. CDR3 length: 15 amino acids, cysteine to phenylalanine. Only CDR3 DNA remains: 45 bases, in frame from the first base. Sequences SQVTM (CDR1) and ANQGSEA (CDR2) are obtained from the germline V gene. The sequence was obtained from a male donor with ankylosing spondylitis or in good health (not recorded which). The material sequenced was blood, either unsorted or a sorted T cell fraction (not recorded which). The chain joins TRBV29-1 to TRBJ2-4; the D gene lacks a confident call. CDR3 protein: CSVALSPLAKNIQYF. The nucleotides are TGCAGCGTCGCTCTATCTCCTCTAGCCAAAAACATTCAGTACTTC.